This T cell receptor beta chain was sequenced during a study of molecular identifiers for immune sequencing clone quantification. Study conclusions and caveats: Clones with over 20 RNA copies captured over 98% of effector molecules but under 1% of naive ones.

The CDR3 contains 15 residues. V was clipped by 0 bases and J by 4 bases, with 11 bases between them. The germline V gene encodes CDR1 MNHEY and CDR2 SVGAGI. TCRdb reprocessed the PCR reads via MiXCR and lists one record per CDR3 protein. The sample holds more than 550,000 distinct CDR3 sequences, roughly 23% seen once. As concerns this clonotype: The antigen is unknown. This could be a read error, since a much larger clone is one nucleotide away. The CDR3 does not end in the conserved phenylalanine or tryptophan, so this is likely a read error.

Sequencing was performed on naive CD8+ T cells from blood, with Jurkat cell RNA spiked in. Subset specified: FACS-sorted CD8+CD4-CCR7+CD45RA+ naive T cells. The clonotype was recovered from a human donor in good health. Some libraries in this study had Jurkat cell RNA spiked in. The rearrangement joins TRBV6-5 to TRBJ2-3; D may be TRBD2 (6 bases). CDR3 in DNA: TGTGCCAGCAGTTACTCGAGTACGGGAGCAGATACGCAGTATTCT. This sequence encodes CASSYSSTGADTQYS.